This T cell receptor beta chain was recorded in a study of shared clonotypes between healthy human individuals. This CDR3 comprises 14 residues. Method: immunoSEQ multiplex PCR; TCRdb's copy keeps in-frame clones and lacks some. This sample carries about 490,000 clones, 75% to 85% of them seen once, and the ten largest clones take 10% to 15%. This clonotype originated in a woman aged 40 to 50 in good health. Some clones in this sample may be carry-over from other donors' samples. J is TRBJ2-3 and V is TRBV21-1. TRBV21-1 is a known pseudogene. Sequencing input: PBMCs. The DNA of the CDR3 is TGTGCCAGCAGCCCCGTGCAGGGACCCGATACGCAGTATTTT. Its protein product is CASSPVQGPDTQYF.